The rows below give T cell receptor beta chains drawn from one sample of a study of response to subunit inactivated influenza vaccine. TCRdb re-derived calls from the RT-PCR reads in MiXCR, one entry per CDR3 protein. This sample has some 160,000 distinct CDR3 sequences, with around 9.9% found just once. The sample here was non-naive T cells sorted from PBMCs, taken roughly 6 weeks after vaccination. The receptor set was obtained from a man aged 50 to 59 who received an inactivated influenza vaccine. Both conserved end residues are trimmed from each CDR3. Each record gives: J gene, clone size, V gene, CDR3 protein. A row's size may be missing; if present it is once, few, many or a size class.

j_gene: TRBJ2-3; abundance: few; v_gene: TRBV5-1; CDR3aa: ASKDRSDTQY
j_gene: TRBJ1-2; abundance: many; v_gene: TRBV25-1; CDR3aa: ASRAPYLDGYT
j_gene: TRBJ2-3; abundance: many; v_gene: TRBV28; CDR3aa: ASSLRGGPDTQY
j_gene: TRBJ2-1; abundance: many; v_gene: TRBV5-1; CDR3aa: ASSPFPGNEQF
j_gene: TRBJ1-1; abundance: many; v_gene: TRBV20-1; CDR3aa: SARRSQGVSDRAF
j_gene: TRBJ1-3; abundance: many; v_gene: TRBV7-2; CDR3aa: ASSLDDRVGNTIY
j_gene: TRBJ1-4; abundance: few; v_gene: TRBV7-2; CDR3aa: ASSKQGALNEKLF
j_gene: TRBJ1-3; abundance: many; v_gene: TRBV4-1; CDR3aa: ASSQTAQGAGGNTIY
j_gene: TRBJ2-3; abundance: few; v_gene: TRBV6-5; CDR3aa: ASSYSKGLAYGPDTQY
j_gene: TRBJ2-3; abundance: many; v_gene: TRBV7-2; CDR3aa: ASSRLAGYTDTQY
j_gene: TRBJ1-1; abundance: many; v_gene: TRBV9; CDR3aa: ASSVFDRGAPEAF
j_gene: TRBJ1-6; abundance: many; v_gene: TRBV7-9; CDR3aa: ASSPTDSGRPLH
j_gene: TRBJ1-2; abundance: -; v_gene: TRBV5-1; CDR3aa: ASSLVTGGVYGYT
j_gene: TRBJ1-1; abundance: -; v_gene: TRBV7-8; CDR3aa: ASSRGTIEAF
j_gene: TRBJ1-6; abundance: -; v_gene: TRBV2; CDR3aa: ASSDVKSPLH
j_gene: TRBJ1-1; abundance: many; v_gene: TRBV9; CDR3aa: ASSVGGRPNTEAF
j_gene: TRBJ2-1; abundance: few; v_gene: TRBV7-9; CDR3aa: ASSLTTGVPDNNEQF
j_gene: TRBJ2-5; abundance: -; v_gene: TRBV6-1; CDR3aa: ASSLYRGQETQY
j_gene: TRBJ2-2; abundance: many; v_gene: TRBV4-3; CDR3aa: ASSWAGTTGELF
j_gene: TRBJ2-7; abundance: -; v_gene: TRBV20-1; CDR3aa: SAPNRQSSYEQY
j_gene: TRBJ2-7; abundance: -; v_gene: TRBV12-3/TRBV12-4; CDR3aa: ASSPTLAGTPYEQY
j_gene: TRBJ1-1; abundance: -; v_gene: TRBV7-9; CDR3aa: ASSLGAGDTEAF
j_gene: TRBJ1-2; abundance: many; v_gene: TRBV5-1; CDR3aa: ASSLVPGGTYGYT
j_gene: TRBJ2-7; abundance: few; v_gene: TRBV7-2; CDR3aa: ASSIDRLSYEQY
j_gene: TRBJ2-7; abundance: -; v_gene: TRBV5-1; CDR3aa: ASSLGGTGAYEQY
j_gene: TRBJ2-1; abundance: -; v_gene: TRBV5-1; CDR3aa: ASRPQGLYNEQF
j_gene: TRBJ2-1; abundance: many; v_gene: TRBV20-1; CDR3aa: SARIAGGYNEQF
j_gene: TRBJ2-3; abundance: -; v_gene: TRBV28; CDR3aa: ASSLQTSGVFGDTQY
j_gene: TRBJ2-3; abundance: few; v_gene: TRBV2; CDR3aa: ASKERSGPTGDTQY
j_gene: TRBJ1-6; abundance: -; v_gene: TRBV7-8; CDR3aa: ASSLMGAPLH
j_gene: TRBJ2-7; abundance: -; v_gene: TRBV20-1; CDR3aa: SARDHVTGSNEQY
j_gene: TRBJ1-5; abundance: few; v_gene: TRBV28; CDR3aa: ASNLLNQPQH
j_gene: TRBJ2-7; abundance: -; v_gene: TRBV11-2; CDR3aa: ASSSGLATYEQY
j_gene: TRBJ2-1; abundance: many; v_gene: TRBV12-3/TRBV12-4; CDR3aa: ASSRLMEGHNEQF
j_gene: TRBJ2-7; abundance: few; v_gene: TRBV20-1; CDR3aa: SAAFGAKQY
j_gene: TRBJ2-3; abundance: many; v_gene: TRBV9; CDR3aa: ASSVVGTDTQY
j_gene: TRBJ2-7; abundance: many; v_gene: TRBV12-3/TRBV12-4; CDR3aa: ASSLGRARYEQY
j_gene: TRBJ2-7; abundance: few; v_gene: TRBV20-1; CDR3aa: SAPQLAGVYEQY
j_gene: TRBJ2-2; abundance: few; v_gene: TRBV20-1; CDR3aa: SARTRGPTGELF
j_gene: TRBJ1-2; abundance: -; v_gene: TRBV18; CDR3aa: ASSPVSGAGYGYT
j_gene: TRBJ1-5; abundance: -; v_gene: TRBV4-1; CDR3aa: ASSPSPLGNQPQH
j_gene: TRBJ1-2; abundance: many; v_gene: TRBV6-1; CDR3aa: ASSEGRIYGYT
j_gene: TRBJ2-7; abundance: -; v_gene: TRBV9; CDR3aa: ASSPPGQGWYEQY
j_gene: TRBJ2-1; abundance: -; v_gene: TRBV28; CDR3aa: ASSSPVAGEDYNEQF
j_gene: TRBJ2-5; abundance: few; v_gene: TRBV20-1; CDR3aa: SARDLAGLETQY
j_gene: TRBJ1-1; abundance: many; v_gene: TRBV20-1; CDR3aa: SAQWMAFTEAF
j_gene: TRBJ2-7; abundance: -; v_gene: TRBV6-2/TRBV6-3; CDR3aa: ASREPGQGPYEQY